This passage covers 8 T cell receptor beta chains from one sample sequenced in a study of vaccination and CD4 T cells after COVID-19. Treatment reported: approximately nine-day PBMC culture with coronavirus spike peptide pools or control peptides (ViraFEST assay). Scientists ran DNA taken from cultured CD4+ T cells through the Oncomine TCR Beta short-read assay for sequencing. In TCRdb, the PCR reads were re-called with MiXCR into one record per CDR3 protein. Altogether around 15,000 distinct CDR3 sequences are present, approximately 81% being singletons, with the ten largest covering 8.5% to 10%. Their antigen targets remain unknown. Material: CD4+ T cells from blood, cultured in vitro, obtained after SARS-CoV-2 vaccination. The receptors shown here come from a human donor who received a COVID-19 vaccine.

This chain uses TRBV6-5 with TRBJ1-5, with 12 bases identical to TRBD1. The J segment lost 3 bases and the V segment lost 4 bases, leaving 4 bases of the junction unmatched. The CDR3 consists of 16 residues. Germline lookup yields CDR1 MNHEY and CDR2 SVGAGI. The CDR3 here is CASSSGQGAINQPQHF. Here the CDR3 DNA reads TGTGCCAGCAGTTCGGGACAGGGGGCCATCAATCAGCCCCAGCATTTT.

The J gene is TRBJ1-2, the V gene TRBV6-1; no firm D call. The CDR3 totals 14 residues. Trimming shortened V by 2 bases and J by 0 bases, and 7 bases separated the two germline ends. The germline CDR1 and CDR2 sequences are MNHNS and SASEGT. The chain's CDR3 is CASSERPTNYGYTF. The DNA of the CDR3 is TGTGCCAGCAGTGAACGGCCCACTAACTATGGCTACACCTTC.

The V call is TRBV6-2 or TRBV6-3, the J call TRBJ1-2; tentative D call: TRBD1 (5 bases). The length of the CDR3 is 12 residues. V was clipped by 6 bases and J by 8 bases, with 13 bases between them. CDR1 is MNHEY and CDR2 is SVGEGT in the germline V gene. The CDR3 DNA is TGTGCCAGCAGAAAGGGACCGGAAGGCTACACCTTC. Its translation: CASRKGPEGYTF.

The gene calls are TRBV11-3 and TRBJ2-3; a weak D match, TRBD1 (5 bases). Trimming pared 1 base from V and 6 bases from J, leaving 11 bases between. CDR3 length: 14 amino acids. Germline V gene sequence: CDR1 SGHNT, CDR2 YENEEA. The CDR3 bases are TGTGCCAGCAGCTTAGTAGAGCAGGGTGATACGCAGTATTTT. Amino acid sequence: CASSLVEQGDTQYF.

The DNA of the CDR3 is TGTGCCAGCAGTTTATCGAGGATCTCGAACACTGAAGCTTTCTTT. Translated, it gives CASSLSRISNTEAFF. V usage is TRBV27 and J usage is TRBJ1-1; D remains unclear. CDR1 and CDR2 from the germline V gene are MNHEY and SMNVEV (reference sequence). CDR3 size: 15 residues. Trimming removed 0 bases at V and 1 base at J, with 9 bases between.

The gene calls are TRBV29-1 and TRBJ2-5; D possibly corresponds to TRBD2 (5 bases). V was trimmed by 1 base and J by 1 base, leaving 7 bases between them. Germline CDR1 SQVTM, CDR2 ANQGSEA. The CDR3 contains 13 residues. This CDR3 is CSVEAGIQETQYF. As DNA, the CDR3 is TGCAGCGTTGAAGCCGGGATCCAAGAGACCCAGTACTTC.

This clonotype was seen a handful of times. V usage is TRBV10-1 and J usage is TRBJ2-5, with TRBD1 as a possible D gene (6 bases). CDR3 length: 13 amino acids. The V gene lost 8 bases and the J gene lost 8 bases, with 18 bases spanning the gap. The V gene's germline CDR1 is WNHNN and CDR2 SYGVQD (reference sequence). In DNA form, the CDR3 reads TGCGCCAGCGGCCGGGACACCGGTGGAACCCAGTACTTC. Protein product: CASGRDTGGTQYF.

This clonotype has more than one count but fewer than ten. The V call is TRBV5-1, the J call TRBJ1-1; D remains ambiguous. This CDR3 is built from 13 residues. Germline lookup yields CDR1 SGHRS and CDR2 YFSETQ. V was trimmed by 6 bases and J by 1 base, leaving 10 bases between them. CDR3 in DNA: TGCGCCAGCACCCGGACGGGGAACACTGAAGCTTTCTTT. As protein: CASTRTGNTEAFF.